This is a list of T cell receptor beta chains from one sample in a study of early stage breast cancer tumors. Assay: immunoSEQ multiplex PCR; the TCRdb copy retains only in-frame clones and omits some. There are around 40,000 clones in the sample; about 73% occur only once, and around 7.2% lies in the top ten. The sequenced material came from blood. The receptors come from a person between 45 and 65 years old with breast cancer. Each CDR3 is given with its conserved first and last residue. Each record gives: clone size, J gene, D gene, CDR3 length, V gene, CDR3 DNA, CDR3 protein. A D gene is named only where the DNA matches it firmly. Clone sizes are given selectively: once, few, many, or a class where the clone is expanded.

- TRBJ2-5 TRBD2 19 TRBV11-3 TGTGCCAGCAGCCACGGACTAGCGGGACCGCGGACCCCACAAGAGACCCAGTACTTC CASSHGLAGPRTPQETQYF
few TRBJ1-1 - 16 TRBV2 TGTGCCAGCACCCAAAGGGGCTGGGGTGAGAACACTGAAGCTTTCTTT CASTQRGWGENTEAFF
- TRBJ2-3 TRBD2 15 TRBV10-3 TGTGCCATATTAGCGGGGGGCAGGAGCACAGATACGCAGTATTTT CAILAGGRSTDTQYF
- TRBJ1-1 - 16 TRBV19 TGTGCCAGTAGCCCGAATAGGGGCGTGGGGAACACTGAAGCTTTCTTT CASSPNRGVGNTEAFF
- TRBJ1-6 - 14 TRBV5-4 TGTGCCAGCAGCTATGAGGGGGTGGGTTCACCCCTCCACTTT CASSYEGVGSPLHF
- TRBJ2-5 TRBD2 16 TRBV5-1 TGCGCCAGCAGCCCCCAACTAGCGGGATTACAAGAGACCCAGTACTTC CASSPQLAGLQETQYF
few TRBJ1-2 TRBD1 15 TRBV30 TGTGCCGGGAGGCTACGGGGGGACAGGGGGTATGGCTACACCTTC CAGRLRGDRGYGYTF
few TRBJ2-1 TRBD2 13 TRBV7-2 TGTGCCAGCAGCTTGGGAGGGGACCCCGAGCAGTTCTTC CASSLGGDPEQFF
- TRBJ2-7 TRBD2 16 TRBV4-1 TGCGCCAGCAGCCACGCCGGGACTAGCGGCTCCTACGAGCAGTACTTC CASSHAGTSGSYEQYF
- TRBJ1-1 - 13 TRBV5-1 TGCGCCAGCAGCTTCGGGCGGGGCACTGAAGCTTTCTTT CASSFGRGTEAFF
once TRBJ2-1 - 13 TRBV6-6 TGTGCCAGCAGCCGCCGACAGGACAATGAGCAGTTCTTC CASSRRQDNEQFF
- TRBJ1-5 - 14 TRBV5-1 TGCGCCAGCAGCCAAGACAGTATGAATCAGCCCCAGCATTTT CASSQDSMNQPQHF
- TRBJ1-2 - 12 TRBV13 TGTGCCAGCAGGTTCCAGAACTATGGCTACACCTTC CASRFQNYGYTF
- TRBJ2-5 - 14 TRBV7-3 TGTGCCAGCAGCTTATCAGGGGATTTGGAGACCCAGTACTTC CASSLSGDLETQYF
- TRBJ1-1 - 14 TRBV4-1 TGCGCCAGCAGCCATGACGCGGGGAACACTGAAGCTTTCTTT CASSHDAGNTEAFF
- TRBJ2-5 TRBD2 15 TRBV5-1 TGCGCCAGCAGCTCCGGACTAGCGGGGAGCGAGACCCAGTACTTC CASSSGLAGSETQYF
- TRBJ1-1 - 15 TRBV27 TGTGCCAGCAGTTCGTGGGGGACACCGAACACTGAAGCTTTCTTT CASSSWGTPNTEAFF
- TRBJ2-3 TRBD2 18 TRBV7-2 TGTGCCAGCAGCCCCGGACTAGCGGGGGGGTCCAGCACAGATACGCAGTATTTT CASSPGLAGGSSTDTQYF
- TRBJ2-5 TRBD1 15 TRBV11-3 TGTGCCAGCAGCTTGCCCCCCGACAGGGAAGAGACCCAGTACTTC CASSLPPDREETQYF
- TRBJ2-1 - 13 TRBV27 TGTGCCAGCAGCCCCGGAGGGAGAAATGAGCAGTTCTTC CASSPGGRNEQFF
- TRBJ2-5 TRBD2 14 TRBV9 TGTGCCAGCACCGGCGGGGGGTCGGGAGAGACCCAGTACTTC CASTGGGSGETQYF
- TRBJ1-2 TRBD1 15 TRBV6-1 TGTGCCAGCAGTTCAACAGGGGCGCCTTCTTATGGCTACACCTTC CASSSTGAPSYGYTF
few TRBJ1-2 - 13 TRBV5-6 TGTGCCAGCAGCAGCGGTCCCTCTTATGGCTACACCTTC CASSSGPSYGYTF
- TRBJ2-1 TRBD2 20 TRBV7-8 TGTGCCAGCAGCTTAGCCGGGACTAGCGGGAGGGCCTTATTCTACAATGAGCAGTTCTTC CASSLAGTSGRALFYNEQFF
- TRBJ2-5 - 13 TRBV2 TGTGCCAGCAGTGCGGAGGGAAGGGAGACCCAGTACTTC CASSAEGRETQYF
few TRBJ1-2 - 16 TRBV5-4 TGTGCCAGCAGCCCCAGGCCCACCGACATGTCCTATGGCTACACCTTC CASSPRPTDMSYGYTF
- TRBJ2-2 - 15 TRBV7-3 TGTGCCAGCAGCCCCGGACAGCCGAACACCGGGGAGCTGTTTTTT CASSPGQPNTGELFF
few TRBJ1-6 - 14 TRBV4-3 TGCGCCAGCAGCCAAGATCAGGATAATTCACCCCTCCACTTT CASSQDQDNSPLHF
few TRBJ2-2 TRBD2 18 TRBV7-2 TGTGCCAGCAGCCCGGGACTAGCGGGAGGGCCGATCACCGGGGAGCTGTTTTTT CASSPGLAGGPITGELFF
- TRBJ2-2 - 14 TRBV18 TGTGCCAGCTCACCACAGGGGGACACCGGGGAGCTGTTTTTT CASSPQGDTGELFF
- TRBJ1-1 - 12 TRBV9 TGTGCCAGCAGCCGGGTGAACACTGAAGCTTTCTTT CASSRVNTEAFF
- TRBJ1-2 TRBD1 14 TRBV4-3 TGCGCCAGCAGCCTCGCAGGACAGGCCTATGGCTACACCTTC CASSLAGQAYGYTF
- TRBJ1-5 - 14 TRBV5-1 TGCGCCAGCAGCTCCGTCGGGGGGGATCAGCCCCAGCATTTT CASSSVGGDQPQHF
- TRBJ2-2 TRBD2 15 TRBV27 TGTGCCAGCAGGGGTGTTGGAGCGGGGACCGGGGAGCTGTTTTTT CASRGVGAGTGELFF
- TRBJ2-5 TRBD2 16 TRBV7-2 TGTGCCAGCAGCAATATGGGGACTACCGACCAAGAGACCCAGTACTTC CASSNMGTTDQETQYF
- TRBJ1-1 - 14 TRBV12-5 TGTGCTAGTGCCAGGACCGCTACAGGCACTGAAGCTTTCTTT CASARTATGTEAFF
- TRBJ2-1 TRBD1 15 TRBV2 TGTGCCAGCAGTGATTTGGGGACAGGGGACAATGAGCAGTTCTTC CASSDLGTGDNEQFF
- TRBJ2-1 TRBD2 15 TRBV7-3 TGTGCCAGCAGCTTAGGCCCTAGCGGGTACAATGAGCAGTTCTTC CASSLGPSGYNEQFF
- TRBJ2-5 - 14 TRBV25-1 TGTGCCAGCAGTGATCAGGGAGGTGAGTCTGGGCAGTACTTC CASSDQGGESGQYF
- TRBJ2-3 TRBD2 16 TRBV14 TGTGCCAGCAGCCTACCGGGACTAGAAGTGGGAGATACGCAGTATTTT CASSLPGLEVGDTQYF
few TRBJ1-2 TRBD1 15 TRBV19 TGTGCCAGTAGTATAGAAAACAGGGGGATCGGAGGCTACACCTTC CASSIENRGIGGYTF
- TRBJ2-1 TRBD2 17 TRBV9 TGTGCCAGCAGCGTAGAGGTTGACGGGAGGGTCCGCAATGAGCAGTTCTTC CASSVEVDGRVRNEQFF